Here is one T cell receptor beta chain with its context. This sample stems from a study of blood T cell repertoires in COVID-19. The V and J ends lost 6 bases and 8 bases, in that order; junction bases with no gene match: 13. Germline values: CDR1 SEHNR, CDR2 FQNEAQ (reference sequence). CDR3 length: 16 residues. Here immunoSEQ multiplex PCR was the method, and the copy in TCRdb shows in-frame clones only, minus some. The sample lists some 200,000 clones; about 86% were seen once. The sequence came from a man aged 40-49 years who had recovered from COVID-19. Source material: PBMCs or T cells enriched from blood (not recorded which). The chain is built from TRBV7-9 and TRBJ1-4, with TRBD1 matching 9 bases. The CDR3 is CASSNSPGQGHEKLFF. DNA of the CDR3: TGTGCCAGCAGTAATTCTCCGGGACAGGGCCACGAAAAACTGTTTTTT.